This entry describes one T cell receptor (beta chain). Its antigen is not identified. These data come from a study of graft-versus-host responses after intestinal transplantation. On the study more broadly: Transplant recipients had multivisceral, liver-intestinal, or isolated intestinal grafts. The recipients all started with anti-thymocyte globulin induction and then took tacrolimus and steroids for 3 to 4 years.

Profiled with immunoSEQ multiplex PCR; TCRdb holds only in-frame clones, not every one. Among 45,000 to 55,000 clones, 90% to 95% were seen once, and the ten largest hold roughly 6%. The CDR3 runs 14 residues. Trimming removed 0 bases from V and 3 bases from J, with 10 bases in between. The germline gives CDR1 SGHDT, CDR2 YYEEEE. The study's findings and limits: Analysis identified GvH clones in recipient marrow, with some appearing first in ileum or blood. Graft-donor T cell macrochimerism in patients accompanied high graft-versus-host to host-versus-graft clonal ratios in allografts.

Source: PBMCs, taken about 800 days after a first intestinal transplant, on the day of a second. This clonotype was obtained from a human patient who received an intestinal transplant, so some T cells may come from the graft donor. This chain connects TRBV5-6 to TRBJ2-7, with D tentatively TRBD2 (6 bases). The CDR3 region has the DNA TGTGCCAGCAGCTTGGACGGGAGCTACTACGAGCAGTACTTC. It yields the protein CASSLDGSYYEQYF.